These T cell receptor beta chains were read from a single sample in a study of cytomegalovirus exposure and HLA in healthy donors. This table comes from immunoSEQ multiplex PCR, and its TCRdb copy is limited to in-frame clones, with some not included. The repertoire holds approximately 170,000 clones, with roughly 80% as singletons. The source material was PBMCs. These receptors came from a woman between 18 and 30 years old in good health and CMV-seronegative. Each CDR3 is given with its conserved first and last residue. Each record gives: D gene, V gene, J gene, clone size, CDR3 protein, CDR3 DNA. A D gene is named only where the DNA matches it firmly. Not all rows give a size; the values are once, few, many and, for expanded clones, a class.

>TRBD2|TRBV11-2|TRBJ2-1|-
CASSLVGGSYNEQFF
TGTGCCAGCAGCTTAGTCGGGGGGTCCTACAATGAGCAGTTCTTC
>TRBD2|TRBV9|TRBJ2-3|few
CASSAQPGLVRLRDTQYF
TGTGCCAGCAGCGCCCAACCGGGACTAGTGCGACTTCGTGATACGCAGTATTTT
>TRBD1|TRBV28|TRBJ1-2|-
CASSPTRGFHHGYTF
TGTGCCAGCAGCCCTACCAGGGGGTTCCATCATGGCTACACCTTC
>-|TRBV14|TRBJ2-2|-
CASSQAGYTGELFF
TGTGCCAGCAGCCAAGCAGGGTACACCGGGGAGCTGTTTTTT
>TRBD1|TRBV7-7|TRBJ1-4|-
CASSRRDRVAPERANEKLFF
TGTGCTAGCAGCCGTCGGGACAGGGTCGCGCCGGAGCGGGCTAATGAAAAACTGTTTTTT
>TRBD2|TRBV11-1|TRBJ2-7|once
CASSLAAGTSGHYEQYF
TGTGCCAGCAGCTTAGCGGCTGGGACTAGCGGCCACTACGAGCAGTACTTC
>-|TRBV7-6|TRBJ2-7|once
CASSRLGVYEQYF
TGTGCCAGCAGCCGACTAGGCGTCTACGAGCAGTACTTC
>TRBD2|TRBV4-2|TRBJ2-1|few
CASSQETSGAYNEQFF
TGTGCCAGCAGCCAAGAGACTAGCGGGGCCTACAATGAGCAGTTCTTC
>-|TRBV7-3|TRBJ2-2|-
CASSLQGNTGELFF
TGTGCCAGCAGCCTACAGGGGAACACCGGGGAGCTGTTTTTT
>TRBD2|TRBV6-4|TRBJ2-1|-
CASSPSGEGEQFF
TGTGCCAGCAGTCCCAGCGGGGAGGGGGAGCAGTTCTTC
>TRBD2|TRBV10-1|TRBJ2-1|-
CASRTSGRSNEQFF
TGCGCCAGCAGGACTAGCGGGAGGTCAAATGAGCAGTTCTTC
>-|TRBV15|TRBJ2-5|-
CATSSPSTETQYF
TGTGCCACCAGCAGCCCCAGTACAGAGACCCAGTACTTC
>-|TRBV29-1|TRBJ2-7|-
CSVRALAGMDEQYF
TGCAGCGTTAGAGCCCTCGCAGGGATGGACGAGCAGTACTTC
>-|TRBV4-1|TRBJ2-7|-
CASSQGVGQIYEQYF
TGCGCCAGCAGCCAAGGAGTCGGACAGATCTACGAGCAGTACTTC
>TRBD2|TRBV11-3|TRBJ2-7|-
CASSLVRGGYEQYF
TGTGCCAGCAGCTTAGTGCGCGGGGGGTACGAGCAGTACTTC
>-|TRBV9|TRBJ2-5|-
CASSVLVGGFETQYF
TGTGCCAGCAGTGTCTTGGTAGGAGGGTTTGAGACCCAGTACTTC
>TRBD1|TRBV7-2|TRBJ2-7|once
CASSIGQGAYEQYF
TGTGCCAGCAGCATCGGACAGGGGGCCTACGAGCAGTACTTC
>TRBD1|TRBV18|TRBJ2-1|once
CASSPGQGEQFF
TGTGCCAGCTCACCGGGACAGGGTGAGCAGTTCTTC
>TRBD2|TRBV5-1|TRBJ2-5|-
CASRRTSGTETQYF
TGCGCCAGCAGAAGAACTAGCGGGACAGAGACCCAGTACTTC
>-|TRBV2|TRBJ2-1|-
CASSGGDEQFF
TGTGCCAGCAGTGGGGGGGATGAGCAGTTCTTC